These 6 T cell receptor beta chains originate from one sample sequenced in a study of T cells in Graves' hyperthyroidism and ophthalmopathy. RNA transcripts yielded amplified TCR beta CDR3 regions. A set of HTBI primers served as the primers for a first-round RT-PCR of the TCR CDR3. From the multiplex PCR reads, TCRdb called clonotypes with MiXCR, one entry per CDR3 protein. The table has some 300,000 distinct CDR3 sequences, about an eighth seen once. Sequenced material: blood. The receptors shown here come from a woman aged 25 to 39 with Graves' hyperthyroidism that later progressed to Graves' ophthalmopathy.

V gene TRBV19 combines with J gene TRBJ1-1; D perhaps matches TRBD1 (6 bases). This CDR3 comprises 16 residues. Trimming left V 5 bases short and J 4 bases short, with 20 bases between. The germline V gene has CDR1 LNHDA and CDR2 SQIVND (reference sequence). DNA of the CDR3: TGTGCCAGTAGTCCAGGGGTGGGGAGTAAGAGCACTGAAGCTTTCTTT. Translating it yields CASSPGVGSKSTEAFF.

This rearrangement joins TRBV20-1 to TRBJ2-3; weak D call: TRBD1 (6 bases). This CDR3 contains 14 residues. Germline CDR1 is DFQATT and CDR2 is SNEGSKA (reference sequence). With 6 bases removed from V and 8 bases from J, the gap between germline ends came to 21 bases. CDR3 loop: CSAIARAAGVTQYF. CDR3 DNA sequence: TGCAGTGCCATAGCACGCGCCGCAGGGGTTACGCAGTATTTT.

This clonotype was seen many times. The chain joins TRBV5-5 to TRBJ1-5; D is unresolved. V dropped 0 bases and J dropped 6 bases, with 13 bases sitting between them. Germline CDR1 and CDR2: SGHKS and YYEKEE (reference sequence). CDR3 size: 15 residues. The CDR3 sequence: CASSLAGLESQPQHF. CDR3 nucleotide sequence: TGTGCCAGCAGCTTGGCGGGGTTAGAGAGTCAGCCCCAGCATTTT.

The table lists this clonotype with many counts. The chain combines TRBV3-1 with TRBJ2-2; D not certain. Germline-derived CDR1 and CDR2 are LGHDT and YNNKEL (reference sequence). This CDR3 contains 16 residues. The V and J ends lost 0 bases and 3 bases respectively, with 11 bases between them. Here the CDR3 reads CASSQEIAVHTGELFF. CDR3 nucleotide sequence: TGTGCCAGCAGCCAAGAGATCGCGGTTCACACCGGGGAGCTGTTTTTT. The full variable domain, completed using reference TRBV3-1 and TRBJ2-2, is DTAVSQTPKYLVTQMGNDKSIKCEQNLGHDTMYWYKQDSKKFLKIMFSYNNKELIINETVPNRFSPKSPDKAHLNLHINSLELGDSAVYFCASSQEIAVHTGELFFGEGSRLTVL.

This clonotype was observed a handful of times. CDR3 in DNA: TGTGCCAGCAGTTTAGGGTTGGTAGCGGGAATCAATGAGCAGTTCTTC. Encoded protein: CASSLGLVAGINEQFF. The chain carries TRBV27 and TRBJ2-1; 8 bases agree with TRBD2. CDR3 length equals 16 residues. In germline, CDR1 is MNHEY, CDR2 SMNVEV (reference sequence). The ends lost 2 bases at V and 6 bases at J; junction bases unmatched: 9.

This clonotype appeared many times. The J gene is TRBJ2-5, the V gene TRBV7-2; D is unresolved. This CDR3 is built from 12 residues. Trimming shortened V by 5 bases and J by 7 bases, and 11 bases separated the two germline ends. Germline loops: CDR1 SGHTA, CDR2 FQGNSA. CDR3 coding DNA: TGTGCCAGCAGCCCCACGTCGTGGACCCAGTACTTC. It specifies CASSPTSWTQYF.